Here is one TCR beta chain with its context. What it binds is not known. These data belong to a study of shared clonotypes between healthy human individuals. Whole-study results and caveats: Incompleteness in sorted-subset sequencing, despite large depth, was shown by rarefaction.

CD45RO-negative, CCR7-selected cells formed the naive CD8 fraction, which excluded terminally differentiated effector memory CD45RA+ cells. Sorted-subset replicate PCRs used approximately 200 ng of genomic DNA. This amount corresponded to approximately 30,000 T cell genomes. This table comes from immunoSEQ multiplex PCR, and its TCRdb copy is limited to in-frame clones, with some not included. Of roughly 570,000 clones listed, about 98% are singletons. The specimen sequenced was naive CD8+ T cells sorted from blood. This clonotype was sampled from a man aged 25-45 years in good health.

The CDR3 DNA reads TGTGCCAGCAGCCCAAGACAGGGGGCGCATTTCGGGGATACGCAGTATTTT. It is translated as CASSPRQGAHFGDTQYF. This chain links TRBV11-1 with TRBJ2-3; 10 nucleotides match TRBD1. The CDR3 covers 17 residues. Germline values: CDR1 SGHAT, CDR2 FQDESV (reference sequence). V trimming: 5 bases; J trimming: 6 bases; junction bases outside the gene matches: 14.